Below, 26 T cell receptor beta chains from the same sample are listed, as sequenced in a study of shared T cell receptors in the human thymus. The protocol was immunoSEQ multiplex PCR, while the TCRdb copy is restricted to in-frame clones and leaves out a portion. The table records hundreds of thousands of clones, 88% of them present only once. The same data also contributed to another study, on human thymus T cells.

Sequenced input: thymocytes. The receptors shown here come from a boy less than two years old with a congenital heart defect.

The V gene is TRBV6-5, the J gene TRBJ2-7; D is unclear. The V gene's germline CDR1 is MNHEY and CDR2 SVGAGI. The CDR3 sequence is 16 residues long. The V end was cut by 0 bases, the J end by 4 bases, with 16 bases between. CDR3 sequence: CASSYSLTTPLYEQYF. CDR3 coding DNA: TGTGCCAGCAGTTACTCCCTCACTACACCTCTTTACGAGCAGTACTTC.

The chain recombines TRBV4-2 with TRBJ2-7; 9 bases fit TRBD2. Germline-derived CDR1 and CDR2 are LGHNA and YNFKEQ. There are 19 residues in the CDR3. J was trimmed by 0 bases and V by 0 bases; bases with no gene match: 12. CDR3 nucleotides: TGTGCCAGCAGCCAAGAACCGGCTTATAGCGGGAGAGACTCCTACGAGCAGTACTTC. It specifies CASSQEPAYSGRDSYEQYF.

Here the CDR3 reads CASSPGTGFREQYF. CDR3 coding DNA: TGTGCCAGCAGCCCGGGGACAGGGTTTCGCGAGCAGTACTTC. The chain joins TRBV5-4 to TRBJ2-7; 9 bases align to TRBD1. Germline V gives CDR1 SGHNT, CDR2 YYREEE (reference sequence). This CDR3 spans 14 amino acids. V trimming: 4 bases; J trimming: 6 bases; junction bases outside the gene matches: 8.

This rearrangement joins TRBV10-3 to TRBJ2-3, with TRBD2 as a possible D gene (7 bases). CDR1 and CDR2 from the germline V gene are ENHRY and SYGVKD. The V and J ends lost 7 bases and 6 bases respectively, with 11 bases between them. This CDR3 is 12 amino acids long. The CDR3 DNA sequence: TGTGCCATCAATAGGGGGGGGGATACGCAGTATTTT. It translates to CAINRGGDTQYF.

This clone was seen just once. The CDR3 protein is CASNRGLTGYTF. The CDR3 DNA is TGTGCCAGCAACCGGGGTCTAACTGGCTACACCTTC. The V and J genes are TRBV7-9 and TRBJ1-2; the D is unclear. The CDR3 contains 12 residues. The germline V gene has CDR1 SEHNR and CDR2 FQNEAQ (reference sequence). Deletions cut 7 bases from V and 7 bases from J, with 13 bases between.

V and J are TRBV6-1 and TRBJ1-1; D is unresolved. This CDR3 has 11 residues. In germline, CDR1 is MNHNS, CDR2 SASEGT. Trimming took 5 bases from V and 2 from J, leaving 3 bases between them. The CDR3 nucleotides are TGTGCCAGCAGTCATAACACTGAAGCTTTCTTT. Protein: CASSHNTEAFF.

This clone was detected a few times. The chain is built from TRBV19 and TRBJ1-4; 12 positions agree with TRBD1. The V segment lost 4 bases and the J segment 10 bases; nucleotides outside the gene matches: 10. The CDR3 extends over 16 amino acids. From germline, CDR1 is LNHDA and CDR2 SQIVND (reference sequence). CDR3 amino acids: CASSKSGDRGRGKLFF. The CDR3 nucleotides are TGTGCCAGTAGTAAATCCGGGGACAGGGGGCGAGGAAAACTGTTTTTT.

The chain employs TRBV18 and TRBJ2-2; tentative D call: TRBD2 (5 bases). The ends were cut back, 0 bases at V and 5 bases at J, with 19 bases in the middle. This CDR3 has 18 amino acids. Per the germline V gene, CDR1 is KGHSH and CDR2 is LQKENI. The CDR3 coding sequence is TGTGCCAGCTCACCACCTTCCACCAACCGGGGAAAGACCGGGGAGCTGTTTTTT. This encodes CASSPPSTNRGKTGELFF.

The chain joins TRBV6-1 to TRBJ2-7; 7 nucleotides agree with TRBD1. Per the germline V gene, CDR1 is MNHNS and CDR2 is SASEGT. There are 13 residues in the CDR3. V trimming: 7 bases; J trimming: 3 bases; junction bases outside the gene matches: 6. The CDR3 region is CASTGTDLYEQYF. Written as DNA, the CDR3 is TGTGCCAGCACCGGGACAGACCTCTACGAGCAGTACTTC.

This sequence joins TRBV5-1 and TRBJ2-5; D is perhaps TRBD2 (7 bases). With 3 bases removed from V and 4 bases from J, the gap between germline ends came to 22 bases. The CDR3 has 17 amino acids. Germline V gene sequence: CDR1 SGHRS, CDR2 YFSETQ. CDR3 coding DNA: TGCGCCAGCAGCTCAGGGATGTCGGGGGGCAGGAGAGAGACCCAGTACTTC. Residues: CASSSGMSGGRRETQYF.

The chain joins TRBV5-1 to TRBJ1-1; maybe TRBD1 (5 bases). Per the germline V gene, CDR1 is SGHRS and CDR2 is YFSETQ. This CDR3 contains 14 residues. The V end was cut by 3 bases, the J end by 2 bases, with 11 bases between. The CDR3 sequence is CASSWFQGNTEAFF. The CDR3 region has the DNA TGCGCCAGCAGCTGGTTTCAGGGAAACACTGAAGCTTTCTTT.

The V and J genes are TRBV25-1 and TRBJ2-5; maybe TRBD2 (5 bases). This CDR3 has 16 amino acids. V was cut by 4 bases and J by 1 base, with 16 bases left in between. Germline CDR1 reads MGHDK; CDR2 reads SYGVNS. In nucleotides, the CDR3 is TGTGCCAGCAGTGTCGAGCAACTAGAATCCCAAGAGACCCAGTACTTC. This encodes CASSVEQLESQETQYF.

The chain uses TRBV6-1 and TRBJ1-3, with 8 bases aligning to TRBD1. Trimming at V came to 3 bases and at J to 0 bases, leaving 1 base not matched to a gene. Germline CDR1 is MNHNS and CDR2 is SASEGT. This CDR3 contains 15 residues. CDR3 DNA: TGTGCCAGCAGTGACGGACAGGGCTCTGGAAACACCATATATTTT. Translated, it gives CASSDGQGSGNTIYF.

This rearrangement joins TRBV2 to TRBJ2-3, with D possibly matching TRBD1 (7 bases). The length of the CDR3 is 16 residues. Trimming took off 9 bases at V and 5 bases at J, with 24 bases between the two ends. CDR1 SNHLY and CDR2 FYNNEI come from the germline V gene. CDR3 coding DNA: TGTGCCAGGAAAGGGGGTGTTGGAGGGGGCAGAGATACGCAGTATTTT. This sequence encodes CARKGGVGGGRDTQYF.

The chain uses TRBV5-1 and TRBJ2-5; D gene unclear. The assigned J gene may be wrong: the sequence end matches TRBJ2-7 better. The CDR3 is 15 amino acids. Germline V gene data show CDR1 as SGHRS and CDR2 as YFSETQ. The CDR3, as DNA: TGCGCCAGCAGCTTGGAATACCTAGATCGGTACGAGCAGTACTTC. This sequence encodes CASSLEYLDRYEQYF.

This clone was detected only once. V and J are TRBV10-3 and TRBJ1-2; TRBD1 might be the D (6 bases). The CDR3 extends over 15 amino acids. V lost 3 bases, J lost 5 bases, and 16 bases lay in between. Germline CDR1 reads ENHRY; CDR2 reads SYGVKD. The CDR3: CAISDGDTFRYGYTF. The CDR3 DNA is TGTGCCATCAGTGATGGGGACACTTTTAGGTATGGCTACACCTTC.

V usage is TRBV28 and J usage is TRBJ2-3, with 9 bases that match TRBD2. The CDR3 runs 17 residues. Per the germline V gene, CDR1 is MDHEN and CDR2 is SYDVKM. The trim removed 8 bases at V and 4 bases at J, leaving 16 bases unmatched. For the CDR3, the DNA is TGTGCCAGCCTCTCCGCCCCGAGCGGGAGGTGGGCAGATACGCAGTATTTT. Its protein product is CASLSAPSGRWADTQYF.

The genes are TRBV6-1 and TRBJ1-5; TRBD1 agrees at 12 bases. In germline, CDR1 is MNHNS, CDR2 SASEGT. CDR3 length: 20 residues. After removal of 4 bases from V and 2 bases from J, the junction contained 15 bases not matched to a gene. CDR3 DNA sequence: TGTGCCAGCAGTGTTATCCCGGGACAGGGGGCGCAAGATGGCAATCAGCCCCAGCATTTT. This translates into CASSVIPGQGAQDGNQPQHF.

The rearrangement links TRBV15 to TRBJ1-1; no firm D call. The V and J ends lost 2 bases and 4 bases respectively, with 11 bases between them. CDR3 size: 14 residues. The germline V gene encodes CDR1 LNHNV and CDR2 YYDKDF (reference sequence). The CDR3 DNA is TGTGCCACCAGCAGACCCCCCGGCGGCACTGAAGCTTTCTTT. This codes for CATSRPPGGTEAFF.

The CDR3 region has the DNA TGTGCCAGCCACCAGAGGGGGACCCGGGATGAGACCCAGTACTTC. Its protein product is CASHQRGTRDETQYF. The V gene is TRBV28, the J gene TRBJ2-5; a weak D match, TRBD1 (6 bases). Germline values: CDR1 MDHEN, CDR2 SYDVKM. V was cut by 8 bases and J by 5 bases, with 21 bases left in between. The CDR3 extends over 15 amino acids. The whole variable domain, remainder taken from reference TRBV28 and TRBJ2-5, is DVKVTQSSRYLVKRTGEKVFLECVQDMDHENMFWYRQDPGLGLRLIYFSYDVKMKEKGDIPEGYSVSREKKERFSLILESASTNQTSMYLCASHQRGTRDETQYFGPGTRLLVL.

With respect to this clone: The sample has other DNA sequences that encode this CDR3 too. The chain uses TRBV2 and TRBJ2-7, with 14 bases aligning to TRBD2. Germline-derived CDR1 and CDR2 are SNHLY and FYNNEI. V was pared by 6 bases and J by 6 bases, with 19 bases of the junction left unmatched. The CDR3 contains 19 residues. The CDR3 DNA reads as TGTGCCAGCAGCGTCAACCCCGGGCGCGGGGGACTAGCGGGAGTCGAGCAGTACTTC. Protein: CASSVNPGRGGLAGVEQYF.

This rearrangement joins TRBV21-1 to TRBJ1-3. TRBV21-1 is flagged as a pseudogene. The CDR3 is 16 amino acids. DNA of the CDR3: TGTGCCAGTACCAGAGCGATGGAGTCCTCTGGAAACACCATATATTTT. Translated: CASTRAMESSGNTIYF.

J is TRBJ2-1 and V is TRBV6-4, with D uncertain. Germline V gene data show CDR1 as MRHNA and CDR2 as SNTAGT. The CDR3 is 15 amino acids. Trimming took 4 bases from V and 1 from J, leaving 11 bases between them. The CDR3 nucleotides read TGTGCCAGCAGTGGAGAGGATGGATCCTACAATGAGCAGTTCTTC. Its protein is CASSGEDGSYNEQFF.

The CDR3 DNA follows: TGTGCCATCAGTATCCCCTCTACAGGGGAAGGGGGCACAGATACGCAGTATTTT. Its translation: CAISIPSTGEGGTDTQYF. The chain is built from TRBV10-3 and TRBJ2-3, with 7 bases identical to TRBD1. The V gene's germline CDR1 is ENHRY and CDR2 SYGVKD. This CDR3 is 18 amino acids long. Germline trimming cut 5 bases from V and 1 base from J; bases unmatched to any gene: 15.

The rearrangement joins TRBV14 to TRBJ2-7; 9 positions agree with TRBD2. The length of the CDR3 is 18 residues. In germline, CDR1 is SGHDN, CDR2 FVKESK. The V and J ends lost 0 bases and 4 bases, in that order; junction bases with no gene match: 13. This CDR3 reads CASSQERLADSSGYEQYF. CDR3 nucleotide sequence: TGTGCCAGCAGCCAAGAGCGACTAGCGGATTCCTCCGGGTACGAGCAGTACTTC.

This clone was counted a single time. The J gene is TRBJ2-5, the V gene TRBV29-1; 13 nucleotides match TRBD2. The CDR3 is 14 residues long. V was clipped by 8 bases and J by 5 bases; unmatched bases: 8. In germline, CDR1 is SQVTM, CDR2 ANQGSEA. In DNA, the CDR3 is TGCAGCACGCCGGGACTAGCGGGAATGGAGACCCAGTACTTC. Protein sequence: CSTPGLAGMETQYF.